This T cell receptor beta chain was retrieved from a study of cytomegalovirus exposure and HLA in healthy donors. This clone is labeled medium-sized. The study ran its PCR with 60 Vbeta and 13 Jbeta primers. This table comes from immunoSEQ multiplex PCR, and its TCRdb copy is limited to in-frame clones, with some not included. The sample comprises some 65,000 clones, around 73% of which are singletons, and around 3% rests with the top ten. Trimming removed 0 bases from V and 2 bases from J, with 9 bases in between. CDR1 LGHNA and CDR2 YSLEER come from the germline V gene. The CDR3 is 15 amino acids. This TCR was sampled from a girl under 18 in good health and CMV-seropositive. Sample: PBMCs. The rearrangement joins TRBV4-3 to TRBJ2-3; D is perhaps TRBD2 (5 bases). DNA for the CDR3: TGCGCCAGCAGCCAAGATCAGCGGAACACAGATACGCAGTATTTT. Protein product: CASSQDQRNTDTQYF.